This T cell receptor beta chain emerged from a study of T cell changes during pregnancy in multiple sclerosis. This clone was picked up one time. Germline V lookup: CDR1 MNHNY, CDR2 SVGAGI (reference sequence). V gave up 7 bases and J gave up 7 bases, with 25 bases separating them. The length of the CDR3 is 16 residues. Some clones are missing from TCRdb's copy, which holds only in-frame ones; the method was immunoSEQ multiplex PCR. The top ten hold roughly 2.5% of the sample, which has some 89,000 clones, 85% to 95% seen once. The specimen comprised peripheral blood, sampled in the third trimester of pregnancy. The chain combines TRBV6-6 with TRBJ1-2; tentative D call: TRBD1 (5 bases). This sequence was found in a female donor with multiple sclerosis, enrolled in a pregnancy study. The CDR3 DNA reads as TGTGCCAGCACCTCCACGGGGCTCGACCGGAGGGGTGGCTACACCTTC. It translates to CASTSTGLDRRGGYTF.